Shown below are 18 T cell receptor beta chains from a single sample sequenced in a study of T-cell reconstitution after alpha-beta-depleted transplantation in children. The TCRbeta library incorporated unique molecular identifiers. Via MiXCR, TCRdb re-called the PCR reads, giving one row per CDR3 protein. Of hundreds of thousands of distinct CDR3 sequences listed, approximately 15% are singletons. Specimen: PBMCs from the stem cell graft donor, collected from the stem cell graft. Receptors originate from a human donor who donated a stem cell graft to a child with acute myeloid leukemia.

The chain is built from TRBV2 and TRBJ2-5, with 7 bases lining up with TRBD2. CDR1 and CDR2 from the germline V gene are SNHLY and FYNNEI. V lost 5 bases to trimming and J lost 0 bases; unmatched junction nucleotides: 6. The CDR3 totals 15 residues. CDR3 sequence reads: CASSLTSVNQETQYF. CDR3 DNA: TGTGCCAGCAGTCTAACTAGCGTAAACCAAGAGACCCAGTACTTC.

This clonotype was counted many times. CDR3 DNA: TGTGCCAGCAGCTTTTACGGCAACTACGAGCAGTACTTC. Its protein is CASSFYGNYEQYF. V is TRBV7-2 and J is TRBJ2-7; no definite D call. Trimming took off 3 bases at V and 3 bases at J, with 9 bases between the two ends. The CDR3 length is 13 residues. Germline values: CDR1 SGHTA, CDR2 FQGNSA. The full variable domain, its missing parts supplied by reference TRBV7-2 and TRBJ2-7, is GAGVSQSPSNKVTEKGKDVELRCDPISGHTALYWYRQSLGQGLEFLIYFQGNSAPDKSGLPSDRFSAERTGGSVSTLTIQRTQQEDSAVYLCASSFYGNYEQYFGPGTRLTVT.

This clonotype appeared a few times. This chain links TRBV5-1 with TRBJ2-3; the D is unclear. The CDR3 has 15 amino acids. Germline CDR1 is SGHRS and CDR2 is YFSETQ. Trimming left V 1 base short and J 4 bases short, with 13 bases between. The CDR3 DNA sequence: TGCGCCAGCAGCTTGAGAGGATCCGTGGCAGATACGCAGTATTTT. This sequence encodes CASSLRGSVADTQYF.

As concerns this clonotype: A much larger clone lies a single base off, so this may be a read error. This rearrangement joins TRBV6-1 to TRBJ1-1; D uncertain. The V gene lost 0 bases and the J gene lost 11 bases, with 16 bases spanning the gap. CDR1 and CDR2 (germline): MNHNS, SASEGT. The CDR3 is 14 amino acids. DNA for the CDR3: TGTGCCAGCAGTGAAGCGCTTGCTTGGAGGGCTGCTTTCTTT. Its protein is CASSEALAWRAAFF.

The chain employs TRBV20-1 and TRBJ1-6; possible D gene TRBD1, 5 bases. The germline V and J ends were trimmed by 5 bases and 10 bases, with 15 bases remaining between them. In germline, CDR1 is DFQATT, CDR2 SNEGSKA (reference sequence). The CDR3 consists of 13 residues. This CDR3 is CSAPDGRGSPLHF. The CDR3 DNA reads TGCAGTGCTCCGGACGGAAGGGGATCACCCCTCCACTTT.

The chain has TRBV5-1 and TRBJ1-1, with D maybe TRBD1 (6 bases). The germline V gene encodes CDR1 SGHRS and CDR2 YFSETQ. V was cut by 2 bases and J by 5 bases, with 13 bases left in between. The CDR3 extends over 14 amino acids. This CDR3 reads CASSLQGTRTEAFF. The CDR3 region has the DNA TGCGCCAGCAGCTTACAGGGCACTCGGACTGAAGCTTTCTTT. Looking up the rest from reference TRBV5-1 and TRBJ1-1 gives the full variable domain: KAGVTQTPRYLIKTRGQQVTLSCSPISGHRSVSWYQQTPGQGLQFLFEYFSETQRNKGNFPGRFSGRQFSNSRSEMNVSTLELGDSALYLCASSLQGTRTEAFFGQGTRLTVV.

This clonotype was found many times. This chain joins TRBV12-3 or TRBV12-4 and TRBJ2-7; D remains ambiguous. The germline V and J ends were trimmed by 3 bases and 5 bases, with 8 bases remaining between them. This CDR3 is 12 amino acids long. The CDR3 DNA follows: TGTGCCAGCAGTTTTACCTTAGACGAGCAGTACTTC. It codes for CASSFTLDEQYF.

This chain joins TRBV6-1 and TRBJ1-2; D remains unclear. Trimming took off 5 bases at V and 0 bases at J, with 16 bases between the two ends. There are 16 residues in the CDR3. Germline CDR1 and CDR2: MNHNS and SASEGT. The CDR3 sequence: CASSRRALSANYGYTF. The CDR3 region has the DNA TGTGCCAGCAGTCGGCGAGCCCTGTCGGCTAACTATGGCTACACCTTC.

The sample holds many counts of this clonotype. The V call is TRBV29-1, the J call TRBJ2-2; D gene ambiguous. This CDR3 comprises 13 residues. Germline CDR1 reads SQVTM; CDR2 reads ANQGSEA. The CDR3 DNA sequence: TGCATCTTAGGTACTGCGAACACCGGGGAGCTGTTTTTT. As protein: CILGTANTGELFF.

This clonotype has only a few counts. The V call is TRBV29-1, the J call TRBJ2-7; D not certain. Germline CDR1 is SQVTM and CDR2 is ANQGSEA. Trimming shortened V by 4 bases and J by 4 bases, and 14 bases separated the two germline ends. The CDR3 length is 13 residues. The CDR3 sequence is CSVARRQSYEQYF. The CDR3 bases are TGCAGCGTTGCCCGGAGACAATCTTACGAGCAGTACTTC.

This clonotype was picked up many times. This rearrangement joins TRBV20-1 to TRBJ2-1; 10 nucleotides match TRBD2. The germline gives CDR1 DFQATT, CDR2 SNEGSKA (reference sequence). The trim removed 6 bases at V and 10 bases at J, leaving 15 bases unmatched. This CDR3 comprises 15 residues. The CDR3 bases are TGCAGTGCCCGGGGCGGAGCGGGGGGGCTCTACGAGCAGTTCTTC. It codes for CSARGGAGGLYEQFF.

This chain joins TRBV5-1 and TRBJ1-3, with D unclear. V lost 4 bases and J lost 0, with 14 bases in between. The CDR3 extends over 16 amino acids. Germline V gives CDR1 SGHRS, CDR2 YFSETQ. CDR3 sequence reads: CASSPTNSRSGNTIYF. DNA of the CDR3: TGCGCCAGCAGCCCAACAAACAGCCGCTCTGGAAACACCATATATTTT.

The V and J genes are TRBV5-8 and TRBJ1-1; unclear D gene. Germline CDR1 and CDR2: SGHTS and YDEGEE. With 2 bases removed from V and 10 bases from J, the gap between germline ends came to 6 bases. The length of the CDR3 is 10 residues. The CDR3 sequence is CASSLMGAFF. The CDR3 DNA follows: TGTGCCAGCAGCTTAATGGGAGCTTTCTTT.

This clonotype was observed at least ten times. In nucleotides, the CDR3 is TGTGCCAGCAGCGTAGGATTGGGGCAGACTAACAATGAGCAGTTCTTC. Translation gives CASSVGLGQTNNEQFF. The V gene is TRBV9, the J gene TRBJ2-1; D tentatively fits TRBD1 or TRBD2 (5 bases each). V gave up 0 bases and J gave up 5 bases, with 15 bases separating them. The CDR3 consists of 16 residues. The germline V gene encodes CDR1 SGDLS and CDR2 YYNGEE.

Ten or more counts support this clonotype. V is TRBV20-1 and J is TRBJ2-1; TRBD2 matches 11 bases. Germline CDR1 is DFQATT and CDR2 is SNEGSKA (reference sequence). Trimming at V came to 2 bases and at J to 4 bases, leaving 1 base not matched to a gene. The CDR3 length is 14 residues. The CDR3 reads CSARPSGGYNEQFF. The CDR3 bases are TGCAGTGCTAGACCTAGCGGGGGGTACAATGAGCAGTTCTTC.

This clonotype was seen ten or more times. This chain connects TRBV20-1 to TRBJ2-3; 8 bases fit TRBD2. J lost 7 bases, V lost 4 bases, and 10 bases had no gene match. The CDR3 is made up of 14 amino acids. Germline CDR1 is DFQATT and CDR2 is SNEGSKA (reference sequence). CDR3 in amino acids: CSANVGTRDNTQYF. Here the CDR3 DNA reads TGCAGTGCTAACGTCGGGACTAGAGACAATACGCAGTATTTT.

This sequence joins TRBV9 and TRBJ1-5, with D maybe TRBD1 (6 bases). CDR3 size: 14 residues. Germline CDR1 is SGDLS and CDR2 is YYNGEE. Trimming took off 0 bases at V and 7 bases at J, with 11 bases between the two ends. Here the CDR3 reads CASSVGDTPQPQHF. In nucleotides, the CDR3 is TGTGCCAGCAGCGTAGGGGACACCCCGCAGCCCCAGCATTTT.

The CDR3 DNA sequence: TGTGCCAGTGGGGGCGGGACCTCGATCGGGGAGCTGTTTTTT. Residues: CASGGGTSIGELFF. The chain uses TRBV11-2 and TRBJ2-2, with D possibly called TRBD1 or TRBD2 (6 bases each). The CDR3 is 14 residues long. The germline V gene has CDR1 SGHAT and CDR2 FQNNGV. V was pared by 9 bases and J by 7 bases, with 18 bases between.